What follows are 28 T cell receptor beta chains derived from one specimen sequenced in a study of OX40 agonist ivuxolimab in advanced cancers. The data were produced by immunoSEQ multiplex PCR, yet TCRdb's version contains in-frame clones alone and is incomplete. The sample lists 50,000 to 55,000 clones, approximately 78% occurring once. This material consisted of CD4+ or CD8+ T cells sorted from blood, taken in a trial of the OX40 agonist ivuxolimab. These receptors were obtained from an adult with an advanced solid tumor such as melanoma, head and neck, liver or kidney cancer.

This clone appeared a single time. V is TRBV6-5 and J is TRBJ1-1; unclear D gene. Germline CDR1 and CDR2: MNHEY and SVGAGI. Trimming stripped 2 bases from V and 4 bases from J, with 11 bases between. CDR3 length equals 14 residues. For the CDR3, the DNA is TGTGCCAGCAGTTACCGTACCCGCGGCACTGAAGCTTTCTTT. This sequence encodes CASSYRTRGTEAFF.

This rearrangement joins TRBV10-2 to TRBJ2-3; 14 bases agree with TRBD2. Looked up from germline, CDR1 is WSHSY and CDR2 is SAAADI. CDR3 length: 17 residues. The J segment lost 5 bases and the V segment lost 6 bases, leaving 10 bases of the junction unmatched. This chain's CDR3 is CASRKPGLAGAGDTQYF. CDR3 nucleotide sequence: TGCGCCAGCAGGAAACCGGGACTAGCGGGGGCGGGAGATACGCAGTATTTT.

The chain joins TRBV2 to TRBJ1-1; D is perhaps TRBD1 (5 bases). From germline, CDR1 is SNHLY and CDR2 FYNNEI. Trimming removed 11 bases from V and 3 bases from J, with 16 bases in between. The CDR3 length is 13 residues. The CDR3 nucleotides are TGTGCCGCAACGAAGGGGAGGGACACTGAAGCTTTCTTT. Protein: CAATKGRDTEAFF.

The J gene is TRBJ2-4, the V gene TRBV19, with a weak D call TRBD2 (6 bases). The germline gives CDR1 LNHDA, CDR2 SQIVND (reference sequence). This CDR3 is 14 amino acids long. The germline V and J ends were trimmed by 6 bases and 1 base, with 10 bases remaining between them. DNA of the CDR3: TGTGCCAGTAGGGGAGGTCAGGCCAAAAACATTCAGTACTTC. The encoded protein is CASRGGQAKNIQYF.

The chain couples TRBV6-1 to TRBJ2-7, with D perhaps TRBD1 or TRBD2 (5 bases each). V was clipped by 8 bases and J by 5 bases, with 19 bases between them. CDR1 MNHNS and CDR2 SASEGT come from the germline V gene. There are 14 residues in the CDR3. The CDR3 nucleotides are TGTGCCAGCTTTAGTACCCTGGGGGTCGACGAGCAGTACTTC. It specifies CASFSTLGVDEQYF.

The gene calls are TRBV6-1 and TRBJ2-7, with 8 bases matching TRBD1. J lost 2 bases, V lost 6 bases, and 6 bases had no gene match. Germline V gives CDR1 MNHNS, CDR2 SASEGT. There are 14 residues in the CDR3. The CDR3 DNA reads as TGTGCCAGCAGCCGCAGGACAGGGCCCTACGAGCAGTACTTC. Amino acid sequence: CASSRRTGPYEQYF.

The J gene is TRBJ2-4, the V gene TRBV9; 13 bases are shared with TRBD2. V lost 3 bases and J lost 5; bases outside the gene matches: 14. CDR1 and CDR2 from the germline V gene are SGDLS and YYNGEE. The CDR3 runs 19 residues. The CDR3, as DNA: TGTGCCAGCAGCGCTAGACTAGCGGGGGGCCTGAATGCGGAAAACATTCAGTACTTC. Translated: CASSARLAGGLNAENIQYF.

The chain uses TRBV23-1 and TRBJ2-5; D is possibly TRBD2 (6 bases). Matching the DNA end better, TRBJ2-7 makes the J call doubtful. TRBV23-1 is recorded as an ORF, its role being uncertain. This CDR3 has 15 residues. The CDR3 sequence: CASSQDPGGIYEQYF. The CDR3 nucleotides are TGCGCCAGCAGTCAGGACCCTGGAGGGATCTACGAGCAGTACTTC.

The chain couples TRBV7-6 to TRBJ1-3; D gene ambiguous. CDR1 and CDR2 from the germline V gene are SGHVS and FNYEAQ. The CDR3 is 15 residues long. Trimming pared 1 base from V and 0 bases from J, leaving 7 bases between. The CDR3 DNA reads TGTGCCAGCAGCTTAGACTTTGGCTCTGGAAACACCATATATTTT. It yields the protein CASSLDFGSGNTIYF.

V usage is TRBV11-3 and J usage is TRBJ2-7; the D gene is possibly TRBD1 (6 bases). Looked up from germline, CDR1 is SGHNT and CDR2 is YENEEA. The germline V and J ends were trimmed by 3 bases and 5 bases, with 14 bases remaining between them. The CDR3 has 14 residues. This CDR3 reads CASSFETGDHEQYF. CDR3 sequence (DNA): TGTGCCAGCAGCTTCGAGACAGGAGACCACGAGCAGTACTTC. The variable domain in full, with the rest retrieved from reference TRBV11-3 and TRBJ2-7, is EAGVVQSPRYKIIEKKQPVAFWCNPISGHNTLYWYLQNLGQGPELLIRYENEEAVDDSQLPKDRFSAERLKGVDSTLKIQPAELGDSAVYLCASSFETGDHEQYFGPGTRLTVT.

The V call is TRBV5-8, the J call TRBJ1-1; TRBD1 might be the D (6 bases). The CDR3 has 15 amino acids. Germline CDR1 reads SGHTS; CDR2 reads YDEGEE. V lost 1 base to trimming and J lost 0 bases, with 10 bases between them. CDR3 nucleotides: TGTGCCAGCAGCTTGATTCGGGGGCTGAACACTGAAGCTTTCTTT. Protein sequence: CASSLIRGLNTEAFF.

This clone has just one count. The chain carries TRBV6-5 and TRBJ1-4, with TRBD1 as a possible D gene (5 bases). The germline V gene encodes CDR1 MNHEY and CDR2 SVGAGI. This CDR3 region has 15 residues. With 1 base removed from V and 3 bases from J, the gap between germline ends came to 9 bases. The CDR3 coding sequence is TGTGCCAGCAGTTACTATTTGGGGCCTAATGAAAAACTGTTTTTT. It is translated as CASSYYLGPNEKLFF.

V and J are TRBV7-8 and TRBJ1-1; D is perhaps TRBD1 (5 bases). The CDR3 sequence is 14 residues long. Deletions cut 5 bases from V and 3 bases from J, with 13 bases between. CDR1 and CDR2 from the germline V gene are SGHVS and FQNEAQ. CDR3: CASSPRGGDTEAFF. DNA for the CDR3: TGTGCCAGCAGCCCCCGGGGGGGGGACACTGAAGCTTTCTTT.

The V and J genes are TRBV2 and TRBJ1-2; D may be TRBD1 (5 bases). Trimming took off 6 bases at V and 6 bases at J, with 14 bases between the two ends. The CDR3 sequence is 13 residues long. The germline V gene has CDR1 SNHLY and CDR2 FYNNEI. The CDR3 loop is CASRTRRGDGYTF. CDR3 in DNA: TGTGCCAGCAGAACCCGGAGGGGTGATGGCTACACCTTC.

A remark on this clone: A read error may account for a junction end that differs from germline. This sequence joins TRBV7-9 and TRBJ2-3, with a possible D match to TRBD1 (5 bases). Germline CDR1 and CDR2: SEHNR and FQNEAQ (reference sequence). This CDR3 contains 15 residues. The CDR3 reads CASSLGPWGTDMQYF. The CDR3 DNA follows: TGTGCCAGCAGCTTAGGCCCATGGGGCACAGATATGCAGTATTTT.

J is TRBJ2-7 and V is TRBV6-5, with TRBD1 matching over 9 bases. Germline V gene data show CDR1 as MNHEY and CDR2 as SVGAGI. This CDR3 region has 15 residues. Losses at the gene ends were 7 bases for V and 5 bases for J; bases not matched to a gene: 12. The CDR3 spells CASTGGTGTVHEQYF. The CDR3 DNA sequence: TGTGCCAGCACCGGGGGGACAGGGACGGTCCACGAGCAGTACTTC.

The chain has TRBV7-2 and TRBJ1-2; tentative D call: TRBD1 (5 bases). The germline V and J ends were trimmed by 6 bases and 3 bases, with 17 bases remaining between them. This CDR3 comprises 15 residues. Germline loops: CDR1 SGHTA, CDR2 FQGNSA. CDR3 amino acids: CASSQDARVYYGYTF. As DNA, the CDR3 is TGTGCCAGCAGTCAGGACGCCAGGGTATACTATGGCTACACCTTC.

The genes are TRBV5-8 and TRBJ2-3; no clear D gene. Between the trimmed V and J ends, which lost 4 bases and 0 bases, there was a span of 9 bases. Germline-derived CDR1 and CDR2 are SGHTS and YDEGEE. The CDR3 is made up of 14 amino acids. Here the CDR3 DNA reads TGTGCCAGCAGCCTCTCGGCTAGCACAGATACGCAGTATTTT. Protein product: CASSLSASTDTQYF.

By frequency in the sample, this clone is medium-sized. V is TRBV7-2 and J is TRBJ2-2, with TRBD2 identical over 7 bases. The CDR3 has 15 amino acids. The V segment lost 2 bases and the J segment 5 bases; nucleotides outside the gene matches: 5. Germline CDR1 is SGHTA and CDR2 is FQGNSA. This chain's CDR3 is CASSLSSGGTGELFF. As DNA, the CDR3 is TGTGCCAGCAGCTTATCTAGCGGAGGTACCGGGGAGCTGTTTTTT.

In its sample, this clone ranks as medium-sized. The chain carries TRBV2 and TRBJ2-7; 7 bases line up with TRBD1. CDR3 length: 13 residues. The junction had 4 bases not matched to a gene; V was cut back by 6 bases and J by 2 bases. CDR1 SNHLY and CDR2 FYNNEI come from the germline V gene. Here the CDR3 DNA reads TGTGCCAGCAGGACAGGGAAGGCCTACGAGCAGTACTTC. The encoded protein is CASRTGKAYEQYF. Filled out from reference TRBV2 and TRBJ2-7, the complete variable domain reads EPEVTQTPSHQVTQMGQEVILRCVPISNHLYFYWYRQILGQKVEFLVSFYNNEISEKSEIFDDQFSVERPDGSNFTLKIRSTKLEDSAMYFCASRTGKAYEQYFGPGTRLTVT.

The J gene is TRBJ2-1, the V gene TRBV10-3; perhaps TRBD2 as D (5 bases). Germline assignment: CDR1 ENHRY and CDR2 SYGVKD. Deletions cut 8 bases from V and 4 bases from J, with 15 bases between. CDR3 length: 14 amino acids. The CDR3: CAIAEGQRYNEQFF. CDR3 bases: TGTGCCATCGCAGAGGGCCAGCGATACAATGAGCAGTTCTTC.

This clone was recorded a few times. The J gene is TRBJ2-5, the V gene TRBV15; D ambiguous. The V gene lost 2 bases and the J gene lost 2 bases, with 9 bases spanning the gap. This CDR3 contains 14 residues. Germline values: CDR1 LNHNV, CDR2 YYDKDF (reference sequence). The CDR3 DNA reads as TGTGCCACCAGCAGAATTTCGGCTCAAGAGACCCAGTACTTC. This codes for CATSRISAQETQYF.

This chain links TRBV19 with TRBJ2-3; 11 bases line up with TRBD2. V gave up 2 bases and J gave up 1 base; unmatched junction bases: 8. Germline V gene sequence: CDR1 LNHDA, CDR2 SQIVND (reference sequence). This CDR3 comprises 18 residues. This chain's CDR3 is CASSIRVATSGGTDTQYF. CDR3 DNA: TGTGCCAGTAGTATAAGGGTTGCGACTAGCGGGGGCACAGATACGCAGTATTTT. The full variable domain, its missing parts supplied by reference TRBV19 and TRBJ2-3, is DGGITQSPKYLFRKEGQNVTLSCEQNLNHDAMYWYRQDPGQGLRLIYYSQIVNDFQKGDIAEGYSVSREKKESFPLTVTSAQKNPTAFYLCASSIRVATSGGTDTQYFGPGTRLTVL.

The V and J genes are TRBV5-1 and TRBJ2-3; 8 nucleotides align to TRBD2. The CDR3 has 14 amino acids. Germline V gene lookup returns CDR1 SGHRS and CDR2 YFSETQ. The ends lost 2 bases at V and 3 bases at J; junction bases unmatched: 2. CDR3 coding DNA: TGCGCCAGCAGCTTATTAGCGGGAACAGATACGCAGTATTTT. It encodes CASSLLAGTDTQYF.

The chain is built from TRBV5-1 and TRBJ1-1, with a possible D match to TRBD1 (6 bases). CDR1 SGHRS and CDR2 YFSETQ come from the germline V gene. V shed 1 base and J shed 2 bases, with 9 bases lying between them. The CDR3 has 14 amino acids. The chain's CDR3 is CASSLLDSNTEAFF. CDR3 bases: TGCGCCAGCAGCTTGCTGGACAGCAACACTGAAGCTTTCTTT.

This clone was seen a single time. The V gene is TRBV11-2, the J gene TRBJ1-1; D remains unclear. V gave up 6 bases and J gave up 0 bases, with 17 bases separating them. This CDR3 is built from 16 residues. CDR1 and CDR2 (germline): SGHAT, FQNNGV. As DNA, the CDR3 is TGTGCCAGCAGGAGACCTGGGCCCAGGCTGAACACTGAAGCTTTCTTT. This sequence encodes CASRRPGPRLNTEAFF.

This clone was seen a few times. The chain joins TRBV2 to TRBJ2-1; D unresolved. The CDR3 is 12 residues long. Germline V lookup: CDR1 SNHLY, CDR2 FYNNEI. Trimming cost V 7 bases and J 6 bases, with 10 bases left between them. CDR3 in amino acids: CASNPLGNEQFF. DNA for the CDR3: TGTGCCAGCAACCCGCTAGGCAATGAGCAGTTCTTC.

CDR3 DNA sequence: TGTGCCAGCAGTGAAAATTTTGGCGGATACTCTGGAAACACCATATATTTT. It is translated as CASSENFGGYSGNTIYF. The chain joins TRBV2 to TRBJ1-3; D call uncertain. V was cut by 2 bases and J by 0 bases, with 14 bases left in between. Germline V CDR1 and CDR2: SNHLY, FYNNEI. The CDR3 consists of 17 residues. The full variable domain, completed using reference TRBV2 and TRBJ1-3, is EPEVTQTPSHQVTQMGQEVILRCVPISNHLYFYWYRQILGQKVEFLVSFYNNEISEKSEIFDDQFSVERPDGSNFTLKIRSTKLEDSAMYFCASSENFGGYSGNTIYFGEGSWLTVV.